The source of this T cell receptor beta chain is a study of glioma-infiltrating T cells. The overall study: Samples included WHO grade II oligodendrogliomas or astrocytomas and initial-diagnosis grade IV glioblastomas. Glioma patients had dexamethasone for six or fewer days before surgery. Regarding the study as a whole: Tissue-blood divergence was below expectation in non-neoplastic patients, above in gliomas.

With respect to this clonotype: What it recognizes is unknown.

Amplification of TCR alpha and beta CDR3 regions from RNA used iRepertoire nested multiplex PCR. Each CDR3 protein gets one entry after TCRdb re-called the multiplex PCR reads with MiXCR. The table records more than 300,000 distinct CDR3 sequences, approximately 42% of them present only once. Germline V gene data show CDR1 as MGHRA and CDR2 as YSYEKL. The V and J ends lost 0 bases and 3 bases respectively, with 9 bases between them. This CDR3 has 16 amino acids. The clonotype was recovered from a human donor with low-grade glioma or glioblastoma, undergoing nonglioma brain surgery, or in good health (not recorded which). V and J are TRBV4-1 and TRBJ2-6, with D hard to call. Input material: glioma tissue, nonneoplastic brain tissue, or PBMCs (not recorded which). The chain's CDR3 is CASSQENGVGANVLTF. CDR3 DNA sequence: TGCGCCAGCAGCCAAGAGAACGGAGTTGGGGCCAACGTCCTGACTTTC.